The clone carrying this T cell receptor (beta chain) was recorded many times. As yet, its antigen is unknown. This sample stems from a study of Graves' ophthalmopathy and Graves' hyperthyroidism. Regarding the study as a whole: In predicting ophthalmopathy progression, the model reached over 70% sensitivity and 72% to 85% specificity.

Amplification of the TCR beta CDR3 regions used RNA transcripts (as template). In the first round, RT-PCR was carried out with HTBI primers, and a multiplex PCR formed the second round. TCRdb used MiXCR to reprocess the multiplex PCR reads, holding one entry per CDR3 protein. The sample includes fewer than 250,000 distinct CDR3 sequences, 29% seen only once; the top ten take approximately 9.1%. Ophthalmopathy cases showed moderate-to-severe activity, scoring CAS ≥3 and NOSPECS ≥4, with duration under 3 months. This TCR was sampled from a man in his fifties with Graves' ophthalmopathy. The source material was peripheral blood.

CDR3 protein: CASSRDKVQETQYF. The DNA for the CDR3 is TGTGCCAGCAGCCGCGACAAGGTCCAAGAGACCCAGTACTTC. The chain has TRBV7-2 and TRBJ2-5; D not resolved. This CDR3 is 14 amino acids long. Germline assignment: CDR1 SGHTA and CDR2 FQGNSA. V lost 5 bases to trimming and J lost 1 base, with 11 bases between them.